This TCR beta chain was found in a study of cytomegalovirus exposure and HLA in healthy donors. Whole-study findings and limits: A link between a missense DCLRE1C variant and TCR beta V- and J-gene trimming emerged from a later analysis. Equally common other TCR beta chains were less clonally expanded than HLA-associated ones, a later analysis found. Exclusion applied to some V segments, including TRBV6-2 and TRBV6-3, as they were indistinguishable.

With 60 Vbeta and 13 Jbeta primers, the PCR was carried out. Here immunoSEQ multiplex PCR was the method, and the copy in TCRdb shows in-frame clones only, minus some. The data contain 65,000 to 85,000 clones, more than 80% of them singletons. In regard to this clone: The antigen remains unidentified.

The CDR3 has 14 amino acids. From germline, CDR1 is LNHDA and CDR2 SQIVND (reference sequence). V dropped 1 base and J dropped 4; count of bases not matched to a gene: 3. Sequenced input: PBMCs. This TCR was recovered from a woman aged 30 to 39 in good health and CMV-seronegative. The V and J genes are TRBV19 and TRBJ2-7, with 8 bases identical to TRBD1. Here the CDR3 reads CASSIGTGSYEQYF. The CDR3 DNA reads TGTGCCAGTAGTATAGGGACAGGGAGTTACGAGCAGTACTTC.